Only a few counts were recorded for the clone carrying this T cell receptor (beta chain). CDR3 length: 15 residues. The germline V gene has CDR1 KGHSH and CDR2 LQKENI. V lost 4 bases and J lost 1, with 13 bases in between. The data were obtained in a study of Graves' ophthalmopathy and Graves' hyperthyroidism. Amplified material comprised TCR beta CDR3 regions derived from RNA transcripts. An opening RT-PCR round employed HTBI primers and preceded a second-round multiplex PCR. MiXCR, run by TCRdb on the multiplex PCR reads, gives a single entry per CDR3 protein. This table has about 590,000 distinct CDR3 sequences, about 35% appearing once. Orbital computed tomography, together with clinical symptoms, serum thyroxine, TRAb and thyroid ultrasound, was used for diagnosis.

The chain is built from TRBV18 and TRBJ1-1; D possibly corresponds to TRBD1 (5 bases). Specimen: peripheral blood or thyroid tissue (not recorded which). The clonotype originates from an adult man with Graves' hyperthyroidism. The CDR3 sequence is CASSLDGTENTEAFF. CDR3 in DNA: TGTGCCAGCTCACTAGACGGGACGGAGAACACTGAAGCTTTCTTT.